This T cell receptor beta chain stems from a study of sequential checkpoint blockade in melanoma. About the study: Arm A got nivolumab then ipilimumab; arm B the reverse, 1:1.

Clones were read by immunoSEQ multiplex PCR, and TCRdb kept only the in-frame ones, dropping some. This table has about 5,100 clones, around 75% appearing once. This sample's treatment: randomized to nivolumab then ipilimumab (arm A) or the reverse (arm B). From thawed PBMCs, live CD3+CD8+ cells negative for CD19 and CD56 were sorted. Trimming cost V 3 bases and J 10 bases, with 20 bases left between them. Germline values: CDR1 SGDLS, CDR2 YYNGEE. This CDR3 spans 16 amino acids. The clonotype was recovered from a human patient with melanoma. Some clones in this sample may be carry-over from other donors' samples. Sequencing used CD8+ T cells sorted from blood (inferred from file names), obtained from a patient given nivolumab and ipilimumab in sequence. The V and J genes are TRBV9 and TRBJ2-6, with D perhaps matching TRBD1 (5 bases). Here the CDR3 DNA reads TGTGCCAGCAGCGCCACATTGGGAAGGCGGACAAACGTCCTGACTTTC. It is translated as CASSATLGRRTNVLTF.